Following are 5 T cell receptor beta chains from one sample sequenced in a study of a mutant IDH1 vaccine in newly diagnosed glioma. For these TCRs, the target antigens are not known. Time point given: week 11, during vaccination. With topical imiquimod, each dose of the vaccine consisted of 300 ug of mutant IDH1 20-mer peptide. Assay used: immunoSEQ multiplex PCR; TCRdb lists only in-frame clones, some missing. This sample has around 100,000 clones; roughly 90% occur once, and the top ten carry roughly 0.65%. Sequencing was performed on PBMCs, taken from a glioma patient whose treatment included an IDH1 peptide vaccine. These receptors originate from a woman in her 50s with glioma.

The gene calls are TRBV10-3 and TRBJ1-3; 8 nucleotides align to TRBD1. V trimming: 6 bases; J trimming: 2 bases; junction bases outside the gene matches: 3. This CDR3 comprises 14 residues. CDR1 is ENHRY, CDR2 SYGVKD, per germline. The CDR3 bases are TGTGCCATCAGGTCACAGGGGGCTGGAAACACCATATATTTT. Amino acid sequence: CAIRSQGAGNTIYF.

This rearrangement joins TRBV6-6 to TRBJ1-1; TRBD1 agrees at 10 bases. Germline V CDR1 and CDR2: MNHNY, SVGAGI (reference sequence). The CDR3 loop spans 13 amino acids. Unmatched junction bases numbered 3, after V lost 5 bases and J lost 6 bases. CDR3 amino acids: CASSGDRGAEAFF. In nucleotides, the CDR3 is TGTGCCAGCAGTGGGGACAGGGGCGCTGAAGCTTTCTTT.

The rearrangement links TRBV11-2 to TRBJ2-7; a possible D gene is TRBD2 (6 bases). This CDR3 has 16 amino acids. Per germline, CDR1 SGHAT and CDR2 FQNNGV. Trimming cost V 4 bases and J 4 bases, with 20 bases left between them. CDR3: CASSSLFQGGSYEQYF. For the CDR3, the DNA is TGTGCCAGCAGCTCCCTTTTCCAGGGAGGAAGTTACGAGCAGTACTTC. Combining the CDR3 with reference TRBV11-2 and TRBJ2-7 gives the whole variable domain EAGVAQSPRYKIIEKRQSVAFWCNPISGHATLYWYQQILGQGPKLLIQFQNNGVVDDSQLPKDRFSAERLKGVDSTLKIQPAKLEDSAVYLCASSSLFQGGSYEQYFGPGTRLTVT.

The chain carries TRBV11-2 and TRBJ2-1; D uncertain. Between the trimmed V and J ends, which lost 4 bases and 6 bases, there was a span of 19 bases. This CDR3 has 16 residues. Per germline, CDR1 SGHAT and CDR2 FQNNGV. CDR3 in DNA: TGTGCCAGCAGCTATTTTAGAGGACCCTCCCTCAATGAGCAGTTCTTC. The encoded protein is CASSYFRGPSLNEQFF. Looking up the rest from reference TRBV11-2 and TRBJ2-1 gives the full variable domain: EAGVAQSPRYKIIEKRQSVAFWCNPISGHATLYWYQQILGQGPKLLIQFQNNGVVDDSQLPKDRFSAERLKGVDSTLKIQPAKLEDSAVYLCASSYFRGPSLNEQFFGPGTRLTVL.

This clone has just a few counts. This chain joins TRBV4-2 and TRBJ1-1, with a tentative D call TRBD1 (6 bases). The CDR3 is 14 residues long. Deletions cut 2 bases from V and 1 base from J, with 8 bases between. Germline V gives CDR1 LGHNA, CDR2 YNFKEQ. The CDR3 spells CASSQPDRNTEAFF. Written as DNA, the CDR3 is TGTGCCAGCAGCCAACCGGACAGGAACACTGAAGCTTTCTTT.